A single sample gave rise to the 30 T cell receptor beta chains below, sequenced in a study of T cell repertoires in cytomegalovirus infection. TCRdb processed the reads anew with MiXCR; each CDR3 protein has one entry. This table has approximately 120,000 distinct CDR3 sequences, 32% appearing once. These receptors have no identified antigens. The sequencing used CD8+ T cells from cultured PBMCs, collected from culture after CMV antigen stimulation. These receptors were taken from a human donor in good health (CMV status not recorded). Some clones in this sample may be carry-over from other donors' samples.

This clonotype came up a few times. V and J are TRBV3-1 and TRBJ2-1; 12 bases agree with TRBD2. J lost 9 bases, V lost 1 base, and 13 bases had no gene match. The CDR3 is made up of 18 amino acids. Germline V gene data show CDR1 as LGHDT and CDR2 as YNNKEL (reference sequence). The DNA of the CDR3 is TGTGCCAGCAGCCAAGCACTATTTCGGCTAGCGGGGGGGCCTGAGCAGTTCTTC. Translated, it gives CASSQALFRLAGGPEQFF.

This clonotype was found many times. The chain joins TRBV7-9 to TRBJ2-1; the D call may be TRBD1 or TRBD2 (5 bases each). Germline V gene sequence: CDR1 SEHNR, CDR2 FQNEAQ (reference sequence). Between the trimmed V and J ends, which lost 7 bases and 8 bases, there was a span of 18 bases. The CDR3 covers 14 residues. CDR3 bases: TGTGCCAGCACCCCCCCCGGAAGGGGAGATGAGCAGTTCTTC. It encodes CASTPPGRGDEQFF.

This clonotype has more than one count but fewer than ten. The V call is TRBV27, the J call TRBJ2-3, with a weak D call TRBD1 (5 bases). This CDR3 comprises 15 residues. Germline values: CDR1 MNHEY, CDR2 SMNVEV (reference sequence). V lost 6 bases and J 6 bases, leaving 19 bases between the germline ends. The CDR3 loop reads CASSPTPDWGDTQYF. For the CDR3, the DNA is TGTGCCAGCAGCCCAACTCCAGATTGGGGCGATACGCAGTATTTT.

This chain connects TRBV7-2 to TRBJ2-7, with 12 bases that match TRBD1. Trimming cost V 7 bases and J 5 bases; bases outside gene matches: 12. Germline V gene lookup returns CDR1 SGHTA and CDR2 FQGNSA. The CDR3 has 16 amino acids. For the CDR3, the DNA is TGTGCCAGCACTCCTTTTGAGGGGACAGGGGGCCACGAGCAGTACTTC. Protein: CASTPFEGTGGHEQYF.

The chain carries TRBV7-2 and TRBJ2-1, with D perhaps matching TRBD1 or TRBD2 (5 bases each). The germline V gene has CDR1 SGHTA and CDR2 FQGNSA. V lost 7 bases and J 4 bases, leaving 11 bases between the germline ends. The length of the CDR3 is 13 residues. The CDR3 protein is CASTLAGYNEQFF. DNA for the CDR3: TGTGCCAGCACCCTAGCAGGGTACAATGAGCAGTTCTTC.

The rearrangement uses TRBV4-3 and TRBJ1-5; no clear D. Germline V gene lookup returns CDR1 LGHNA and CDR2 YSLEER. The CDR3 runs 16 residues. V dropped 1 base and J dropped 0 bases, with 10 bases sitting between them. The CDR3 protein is CASSQVPGYSNQPQHF. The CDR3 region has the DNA TGCGCCAGCAGCCAAGTACCAGGCTATAGCAATCAGCCCCAGCATTTT.

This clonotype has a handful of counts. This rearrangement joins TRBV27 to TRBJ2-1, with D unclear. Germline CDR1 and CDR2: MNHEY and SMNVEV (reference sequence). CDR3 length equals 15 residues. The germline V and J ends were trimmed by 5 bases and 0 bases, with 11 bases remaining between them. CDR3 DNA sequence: TGTGCCAGCAGTCACAGCGCGAGCTCCTACAATGAGCAGTTCTTC. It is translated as CASSHSASSYNEQFF.

In DNA, the CDR3 is TGTGCCAGCAGTGTCCGGGGCGAAATGAACACTGAAGCTTTCTTT. Translated: CASSVRGEMNTEAFF. The chain links TRBV6-2 or TRBV6-3 to TRBJ1-1; maybe TRBD1 (5 bases). Germline loops: CDR1 MNHEY, CDR2 SVGEGT. There are 15 residues in the CDR3. V lost 5 bases, J lost 0 bases, and 13 bases lay in between.

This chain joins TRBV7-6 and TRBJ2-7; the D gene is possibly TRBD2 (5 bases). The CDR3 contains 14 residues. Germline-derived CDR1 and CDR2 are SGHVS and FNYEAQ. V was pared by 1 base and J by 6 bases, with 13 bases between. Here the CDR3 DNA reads TGTGCCAGCAGCTTAGAGGGTTGGGAGTCCGAGCAGTACTTC. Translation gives CASSLEGWESEQYF.

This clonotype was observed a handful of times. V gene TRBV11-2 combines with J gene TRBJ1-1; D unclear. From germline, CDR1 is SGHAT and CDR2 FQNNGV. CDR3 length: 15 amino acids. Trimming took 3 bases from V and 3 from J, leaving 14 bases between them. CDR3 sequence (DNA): TGTGCCAGCAGCTTGGTTGGCACCACGGACACTGAAGCTTTCTTT. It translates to CASSLVGTTDTEAFF.

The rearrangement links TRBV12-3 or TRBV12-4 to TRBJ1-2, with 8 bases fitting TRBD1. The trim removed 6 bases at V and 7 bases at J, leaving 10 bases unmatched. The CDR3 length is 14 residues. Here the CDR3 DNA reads TGTGCCAGCAGATCATCGCAGGGGGCGGGTGGCTACACCTTC. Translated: CASRSSQGAGGYTF.

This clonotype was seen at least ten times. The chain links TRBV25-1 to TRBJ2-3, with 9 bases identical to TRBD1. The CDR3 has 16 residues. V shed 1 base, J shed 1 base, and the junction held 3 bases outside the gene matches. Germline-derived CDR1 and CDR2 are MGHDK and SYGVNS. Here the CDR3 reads CASSESRTGGTDTQYF. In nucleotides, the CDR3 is TGTGCCAGCAGTGAATCCCGGACAGGGGGCACAGATACGCAGTATTTT.

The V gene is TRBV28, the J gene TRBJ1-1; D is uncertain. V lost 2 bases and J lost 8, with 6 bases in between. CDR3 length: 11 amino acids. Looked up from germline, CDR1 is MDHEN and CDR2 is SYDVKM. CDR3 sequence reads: CASSLNREAFF. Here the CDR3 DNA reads TGTGCCAGCAGTTTAAATAGGGAAGCTTTCTTT.

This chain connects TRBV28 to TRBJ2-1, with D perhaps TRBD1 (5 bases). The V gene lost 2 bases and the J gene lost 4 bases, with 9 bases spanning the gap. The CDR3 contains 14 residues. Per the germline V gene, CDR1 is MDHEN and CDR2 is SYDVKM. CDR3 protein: CASSLRGRYNEQFF. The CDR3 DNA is TGTGCCAGCAGTTTAAGGGGCCGATACAATGAGCAGTTCTTC.

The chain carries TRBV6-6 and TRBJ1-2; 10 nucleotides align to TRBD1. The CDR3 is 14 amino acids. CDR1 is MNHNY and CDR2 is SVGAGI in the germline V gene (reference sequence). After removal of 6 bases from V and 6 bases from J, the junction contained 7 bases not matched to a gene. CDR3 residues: CASSQTGGADGYTF. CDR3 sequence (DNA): TGTGCCAGCAGCCAGACAGGGGGCGCGGATGGCTACACCTTC.

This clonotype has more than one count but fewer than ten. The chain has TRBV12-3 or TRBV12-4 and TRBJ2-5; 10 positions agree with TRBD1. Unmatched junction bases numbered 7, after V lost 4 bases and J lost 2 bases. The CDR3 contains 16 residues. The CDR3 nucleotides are TGTGCCAGCAGTTGGGGGACAGGGGATCAACAAGAGACCCAGTACTTC. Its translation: CASSWGTGDQQETQYF.

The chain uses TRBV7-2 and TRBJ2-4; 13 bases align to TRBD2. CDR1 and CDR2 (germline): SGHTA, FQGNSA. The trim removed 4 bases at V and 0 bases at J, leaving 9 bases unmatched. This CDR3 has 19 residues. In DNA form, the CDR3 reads TGTGCCAGCAGCTATCGACTAGCGGGGGGAACTGGAGCCAAAAACATTCAGTACTTC. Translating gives CASSYRLAGGTGAKNIQYF.

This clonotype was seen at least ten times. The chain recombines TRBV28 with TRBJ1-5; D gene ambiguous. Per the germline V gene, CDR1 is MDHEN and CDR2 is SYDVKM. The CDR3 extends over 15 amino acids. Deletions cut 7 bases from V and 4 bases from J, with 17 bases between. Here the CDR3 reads CASTDGNHLNQPQHF. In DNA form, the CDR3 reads TGTGCCAGCACCGACGGGAACCACCTGAATCAGCCCCAGCATTTT.

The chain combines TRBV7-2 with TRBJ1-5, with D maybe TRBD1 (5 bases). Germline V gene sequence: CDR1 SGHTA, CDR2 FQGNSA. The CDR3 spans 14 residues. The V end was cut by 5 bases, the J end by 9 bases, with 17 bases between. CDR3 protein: CASSTPFHRWPQHF. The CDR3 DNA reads TGTGCCAGCAGCACCCCGTTCCACAGGTGGCCCCAGCATTTT. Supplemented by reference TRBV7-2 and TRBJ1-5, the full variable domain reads GAGVSQSPSNKVTEKGKDVELRCDPISGHTALYWYRQSLGQGLEFLIYFQGNSAPDKSGLPSDRFSAERTGGSVSTLTIQRTQQEDSAVYLCASSTPFHRWPQHFGDGTRLSIL.

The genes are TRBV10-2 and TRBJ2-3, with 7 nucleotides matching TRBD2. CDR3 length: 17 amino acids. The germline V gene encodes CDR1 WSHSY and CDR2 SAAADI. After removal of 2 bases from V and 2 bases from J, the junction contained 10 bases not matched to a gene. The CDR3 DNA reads TGCGCCAGCAGTGAGGTAGGACTAGACTTTCACACAGATACGCAGTATTTT. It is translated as CASSEVGLDFHTDTQYF.

CDR3 sequence: CASSEQGNTEAFF. The CDR3 DNA follows: TGTGCCAGCAGCGAACAGGGGAACACTGAAGCTTTCTTT. V and J are TRBV13 and TRBJ1-1; possibly TRBD1 for D (6 bases). Germline CDR1 PRHDT, CDR2 FYEKMQ (reference sequence). Trimming took off 5 bases at V and 1 base at J, with 8 bases between the two ends. CDR3 size: 13 residues.

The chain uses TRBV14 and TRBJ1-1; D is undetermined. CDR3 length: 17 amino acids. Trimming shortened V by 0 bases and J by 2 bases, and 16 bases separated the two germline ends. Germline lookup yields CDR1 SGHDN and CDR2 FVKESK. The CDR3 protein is CASSQDSSFPHNTEAFF. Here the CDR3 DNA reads TGTGCCAGCAGCCAAGACAGTTCTTTCCCTCATAACACTGAAGCTTTCTTT.

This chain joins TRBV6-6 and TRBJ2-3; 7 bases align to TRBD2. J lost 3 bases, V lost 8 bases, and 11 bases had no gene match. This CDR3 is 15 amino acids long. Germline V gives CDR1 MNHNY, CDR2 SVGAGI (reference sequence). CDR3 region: CASGREAGVTDTQYF. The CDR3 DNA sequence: TGTGCCAGCGGCCGGGAGGCGGGGGTGACAGATACGCAGTATTTT.

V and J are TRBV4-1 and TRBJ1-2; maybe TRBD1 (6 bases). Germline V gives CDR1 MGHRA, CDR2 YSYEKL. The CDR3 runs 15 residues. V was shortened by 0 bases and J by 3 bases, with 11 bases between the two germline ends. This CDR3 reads CASSQDRGLDYGYTF. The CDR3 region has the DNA TGCGCCAGCAGCCAAGACCGGGGGCTTGACTATGGCTACACCTTC.

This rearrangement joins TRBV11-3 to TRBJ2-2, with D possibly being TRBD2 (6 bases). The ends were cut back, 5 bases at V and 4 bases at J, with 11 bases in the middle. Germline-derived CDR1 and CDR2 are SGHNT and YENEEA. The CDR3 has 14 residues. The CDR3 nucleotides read TGTGCCAGCAGCAAACTGGGGGGCACCGGGGAGCTGTTTTTT. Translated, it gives CASSKLGGTGELFF.

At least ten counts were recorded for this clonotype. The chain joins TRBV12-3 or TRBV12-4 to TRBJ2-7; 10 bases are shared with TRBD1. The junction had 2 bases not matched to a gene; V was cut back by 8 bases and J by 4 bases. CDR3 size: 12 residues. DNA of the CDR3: TGTGCCAGCGGGGACAGGGGATACGAGCAGTACTTC. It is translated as CASGDRGYEQYF.

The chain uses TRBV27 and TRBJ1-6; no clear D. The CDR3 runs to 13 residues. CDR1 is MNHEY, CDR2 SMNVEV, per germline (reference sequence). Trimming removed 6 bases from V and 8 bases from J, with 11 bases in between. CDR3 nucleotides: TGTGCCAGCAGCCTACCAGGTTATTCACCCCTCCACTTT. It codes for CASSLPGYSPLHF.

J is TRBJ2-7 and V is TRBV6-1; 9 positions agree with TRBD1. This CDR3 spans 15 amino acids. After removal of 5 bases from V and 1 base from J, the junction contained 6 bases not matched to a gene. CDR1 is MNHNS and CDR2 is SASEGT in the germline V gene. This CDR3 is CASSRQGVASYEQYF. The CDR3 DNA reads TGTGCCAGCAGTCGACAGGGGGTGGCTTCCTACGAGCAGTACTTC.

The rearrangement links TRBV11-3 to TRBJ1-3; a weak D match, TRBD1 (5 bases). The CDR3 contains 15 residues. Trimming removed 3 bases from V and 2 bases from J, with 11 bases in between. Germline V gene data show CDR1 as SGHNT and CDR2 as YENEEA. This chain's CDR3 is CASSLSGRTGNTIYF. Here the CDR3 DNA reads TGTGCCAGCAGCTTGTCGGGGCGGACTGGAAACACCATATATTTT.

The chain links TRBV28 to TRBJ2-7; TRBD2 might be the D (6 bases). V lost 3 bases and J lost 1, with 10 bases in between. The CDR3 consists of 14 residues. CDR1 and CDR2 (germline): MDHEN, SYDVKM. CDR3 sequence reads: CASSFAGSSYEQYF. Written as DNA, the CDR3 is TGTGCCAGCAGTTTCGCGGGGTCTTCCTACGAGCAGTACTTC.